This T cell receptor beta chain was retrieved from a study of blood T cell repertoires in COVID-19. Overall study context: Samples came from the United States, Italy and Spain, spanning acute and convalescent COVID-19. T cells, B-cell-depleted T cells, or PBMCs supplied cDNA or gDNA.

CDR3 length: 13 residues. V shed 6 bases and J shed 0 bases, with 8 bases lying between them. Authors' processing steps: Reference gene primer amplification gave estimated nucleated cell counts. Profiling relied on immunoSEQ multiplex PCR, and the TCRdb table lists in-frame clones only, not all of them. V, J and clone size derive from that table, while D and trimming were established from the DNA sequence. The repertoire holds approximately 280,000 clones, over 75% seen once, with more than 7.5% in the top ten. V usage is TRBV12-3 or TRBV12-4 and J usage is TRBJ1-1; possible D gene TRBD1, 5 bases. The sequencing sample was made of peripheral blood. The receptor's source is a man aged 18 to 35 with active or convalescent COVID-19. CDR3 sequence: CASRATVNTEAFF. In nucleotides, the CDR3 is TGTGCCAGCAGGGCGACAGTGAACACTGAAGCTTTCTTT.